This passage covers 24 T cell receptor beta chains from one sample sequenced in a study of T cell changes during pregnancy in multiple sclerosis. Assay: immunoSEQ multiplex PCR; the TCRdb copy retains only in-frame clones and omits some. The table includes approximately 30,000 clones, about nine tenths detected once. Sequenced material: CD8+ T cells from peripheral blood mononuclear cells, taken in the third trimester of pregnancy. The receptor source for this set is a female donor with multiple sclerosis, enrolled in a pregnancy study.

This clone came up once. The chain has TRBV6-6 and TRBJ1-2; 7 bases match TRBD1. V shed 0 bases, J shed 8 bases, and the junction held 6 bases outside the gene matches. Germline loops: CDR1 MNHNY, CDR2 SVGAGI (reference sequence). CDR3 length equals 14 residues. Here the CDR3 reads CASSYSGQGDGYTF. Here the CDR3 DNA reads TGTGCCAGCAGTTACTCAGGCCAGGGGGACGGCTACACCTTC.

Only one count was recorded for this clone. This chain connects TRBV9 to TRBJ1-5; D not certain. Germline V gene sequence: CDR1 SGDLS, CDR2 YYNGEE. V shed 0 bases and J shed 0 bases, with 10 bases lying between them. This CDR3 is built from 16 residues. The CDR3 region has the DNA TGTGCCAGCAGCGTAGGGGGAGATTATAGCAATCAGCCCCAGCATTTT. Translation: CASSVGGDYSNQPQHF.

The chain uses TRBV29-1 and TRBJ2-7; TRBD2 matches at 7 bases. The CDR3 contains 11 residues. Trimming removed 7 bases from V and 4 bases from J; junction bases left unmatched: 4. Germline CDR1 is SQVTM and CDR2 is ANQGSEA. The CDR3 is CSGTRQYEQYF. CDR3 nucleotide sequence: TGCAGCGGGACTAGACAATACGAGCAGTACTTC.

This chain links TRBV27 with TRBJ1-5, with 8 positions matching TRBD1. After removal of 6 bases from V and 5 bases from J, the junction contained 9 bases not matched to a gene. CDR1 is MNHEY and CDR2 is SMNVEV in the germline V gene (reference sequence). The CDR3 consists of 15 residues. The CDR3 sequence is CASRNIQGVDQPQHF. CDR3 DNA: TGTGCCAGCAGGAATATACAGGGGGTTGATCAGCCCCAGCATTTT.

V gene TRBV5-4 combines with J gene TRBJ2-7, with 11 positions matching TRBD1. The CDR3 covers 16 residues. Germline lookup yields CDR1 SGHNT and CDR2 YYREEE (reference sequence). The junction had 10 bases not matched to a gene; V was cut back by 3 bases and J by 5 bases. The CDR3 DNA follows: TGTGCCAGCAGCTCAGGACAGGGGGCTAATGGCGACGAGCAGTACTTC. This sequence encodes CASSSGQGANGDEQYF. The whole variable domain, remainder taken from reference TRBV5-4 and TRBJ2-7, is ETGVTQSPTHLIKTRGQQVTLRCSSQSGHNTVSWYQQALGQGPQFIFQYYREEENGRGNFPPRFSGLQFPNYSSELNVNALELDDSALYLCASSSGQGANGDEQYFGPGTRLTVT.

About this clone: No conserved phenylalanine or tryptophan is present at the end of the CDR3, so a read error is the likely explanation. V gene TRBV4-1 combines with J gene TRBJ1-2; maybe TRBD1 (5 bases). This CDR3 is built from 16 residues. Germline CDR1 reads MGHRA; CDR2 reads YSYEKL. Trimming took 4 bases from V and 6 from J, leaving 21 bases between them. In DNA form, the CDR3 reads TGCGCCAGCAGCCCATATCAAATGTCAGGGATTGATGGCTACACCTCC. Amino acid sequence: CASSPYQMSGIDGYTS.

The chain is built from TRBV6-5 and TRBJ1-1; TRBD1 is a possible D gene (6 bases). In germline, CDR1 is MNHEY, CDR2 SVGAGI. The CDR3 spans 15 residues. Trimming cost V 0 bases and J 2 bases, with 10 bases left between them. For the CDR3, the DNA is TGTGCCAGCAGTTACTCAATGACAGGAAACACTGAAGCTTTCTTT. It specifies CASSYSMTGNTEAFF.

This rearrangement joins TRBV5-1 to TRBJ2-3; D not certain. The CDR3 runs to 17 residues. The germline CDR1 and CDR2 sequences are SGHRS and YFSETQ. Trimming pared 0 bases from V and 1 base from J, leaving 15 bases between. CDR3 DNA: TGCGCCAGCAGCTTGGGGGTCGGCGGCGGTGGCACAGATACGCAGTATTTT. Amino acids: CASSLGVGGGGTDTQYF.

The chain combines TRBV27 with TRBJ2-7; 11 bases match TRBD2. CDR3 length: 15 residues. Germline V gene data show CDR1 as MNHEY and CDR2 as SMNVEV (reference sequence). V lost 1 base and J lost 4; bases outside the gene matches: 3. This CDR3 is CASSLWGLAEYEQYF. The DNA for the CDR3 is TGTGCCAGCAGTTTATGGGGACTAGCGGAGTACGAGCAGTACTTC.

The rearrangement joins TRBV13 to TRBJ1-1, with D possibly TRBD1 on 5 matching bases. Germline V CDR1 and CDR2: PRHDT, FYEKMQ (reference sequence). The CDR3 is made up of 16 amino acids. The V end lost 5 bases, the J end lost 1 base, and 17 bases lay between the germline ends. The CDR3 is CASSSREGGTNTEAFF. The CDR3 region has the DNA TGTGCCAGCAGCAGCCGAGAAGGCGGGACGAACACTGAAGCTTTCTTT.

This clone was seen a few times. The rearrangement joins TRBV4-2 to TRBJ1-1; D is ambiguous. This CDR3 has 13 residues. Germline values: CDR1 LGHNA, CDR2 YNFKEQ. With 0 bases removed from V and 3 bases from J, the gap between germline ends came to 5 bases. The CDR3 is CASSQELYTEAFF. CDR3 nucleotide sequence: TGTGCCAGCAGCCAAGAACTTTACACTGAAGCTTTCTTT.

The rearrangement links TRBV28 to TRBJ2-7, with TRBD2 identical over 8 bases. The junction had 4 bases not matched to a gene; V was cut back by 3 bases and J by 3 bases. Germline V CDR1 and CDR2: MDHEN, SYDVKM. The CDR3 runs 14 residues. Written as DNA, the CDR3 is TGTGCCAGCAGTTTGCCTAGCGGGTACTACGAGCAGTACTTC. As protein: CASSLPSGYYEQYF.

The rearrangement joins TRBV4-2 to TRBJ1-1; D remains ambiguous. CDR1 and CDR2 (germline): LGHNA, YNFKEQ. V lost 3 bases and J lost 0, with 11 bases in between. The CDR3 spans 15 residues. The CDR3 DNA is TGTGCCAGCAGCCAGAAGACGGGAATGAACACTGAAGCTTTCTTT. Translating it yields CASSQKTGMNTEAFF.

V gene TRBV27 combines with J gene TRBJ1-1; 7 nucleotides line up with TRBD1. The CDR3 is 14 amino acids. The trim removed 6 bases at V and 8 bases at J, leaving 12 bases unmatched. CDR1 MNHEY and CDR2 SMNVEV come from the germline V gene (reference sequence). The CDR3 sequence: CASRGQFASSEAFF. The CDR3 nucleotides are TGTGCCAGCAGGGGACAGTTCGCTTCTTCAGAAGCTTTCTTT.

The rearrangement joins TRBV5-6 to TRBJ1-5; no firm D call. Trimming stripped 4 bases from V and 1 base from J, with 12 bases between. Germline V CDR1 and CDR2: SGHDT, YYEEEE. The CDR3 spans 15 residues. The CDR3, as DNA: TGTGCCAGCAGCGCCTTTGGGCAGAGCAATCAGCCCCAGCATTTT. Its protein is CASSAFGQSNQPQHF. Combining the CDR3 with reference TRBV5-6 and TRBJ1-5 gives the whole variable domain DAGVTQSPTHLIKTRGQQVTLRCSPKSGHDTVSWYQQALGQGPQFIFQYYEEEERQRGNFPDRFSGHQFPNYSSELNVNALLLGDSALYLCASSAFGQSNQPQHFGDGTRLSIL.

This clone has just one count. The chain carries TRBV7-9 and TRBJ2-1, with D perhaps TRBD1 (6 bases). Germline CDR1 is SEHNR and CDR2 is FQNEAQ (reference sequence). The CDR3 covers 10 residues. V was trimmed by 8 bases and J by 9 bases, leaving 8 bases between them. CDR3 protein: CASEGGEQFF. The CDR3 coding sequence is TGTGCCAGCGAAGGGGGTGAGCAGTTCTTC.

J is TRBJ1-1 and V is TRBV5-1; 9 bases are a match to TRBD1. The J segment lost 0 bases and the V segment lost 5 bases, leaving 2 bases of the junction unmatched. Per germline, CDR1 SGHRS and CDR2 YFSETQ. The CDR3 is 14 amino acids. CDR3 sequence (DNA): TGCGCCAGCAGGGACAGGGGAGTGAACACTGAAGCTTTCTTT. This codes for CASRDRGVNTEAFF.

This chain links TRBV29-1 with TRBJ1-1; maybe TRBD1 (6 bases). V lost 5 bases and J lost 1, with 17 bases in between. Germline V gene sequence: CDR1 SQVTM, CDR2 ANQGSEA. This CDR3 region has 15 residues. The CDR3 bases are TGCAGCGTTTGGGGGACCGGGACACAGAACACTGAAGCTTTCTTT. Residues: CSVWGTGTQNTEAFF.

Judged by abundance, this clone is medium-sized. CDR3 sequence: CASSLSAGDTITGELFF. CDR3 nucleotide sequence: TGTGCCAGCAGTTTATCTGCGGGGGACACGATCACCGGGGAGCTGTTTTTT. This rearrangement joins TRBV27 to TRBJ2-2; TRBD2 might be the D (7 bases). Germline V CDR1 and CDR2: MNHEY, SMNVEV (reference sequence). V was shortened by 0 bases and J by 4 bases, with 15 bases between the two germline ends. This CDR3 has 17 amino acids.

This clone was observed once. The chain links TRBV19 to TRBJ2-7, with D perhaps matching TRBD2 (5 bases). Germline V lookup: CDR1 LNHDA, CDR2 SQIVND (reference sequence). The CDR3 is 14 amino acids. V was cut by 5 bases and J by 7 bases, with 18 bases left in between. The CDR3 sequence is CASSLRERTGEQYF. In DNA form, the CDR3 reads TGTGCCAGTAGTCTCCGGGAACGTACGGGGGAGCAGTACTTC.

CDR3 sequence reads: CASSELGTANQPQHF. The CDR3 DNA sequence: TGTGCCAGCAGTGAACTCGGGACAGCAAATCAGCCCCAGCATTTT. The rearrangement links TRBV6-1 to TRBJ1-5; 7 nucleotides match TRBD1. The CDR3 sequence is 15 residues long. The germline gives CDR1 MNHNS, CDR2 SASEGT. V dropped 2 bases and J dropped 4; count of bases not matched to a gene: 5.

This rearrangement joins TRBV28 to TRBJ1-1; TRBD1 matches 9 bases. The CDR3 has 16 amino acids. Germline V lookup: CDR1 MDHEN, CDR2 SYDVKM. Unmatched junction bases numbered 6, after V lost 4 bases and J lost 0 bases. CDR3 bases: TGTGCCAGCAGTTCCGGGACAGGGCCCTTGAACACTGAAGCTTTCTTT. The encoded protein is CASSSGTGPLNTEAFF.

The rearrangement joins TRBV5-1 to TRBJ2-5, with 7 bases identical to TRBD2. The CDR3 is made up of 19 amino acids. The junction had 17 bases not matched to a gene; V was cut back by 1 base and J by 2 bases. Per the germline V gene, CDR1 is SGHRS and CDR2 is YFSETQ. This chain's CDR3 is CASSLQIWTSGMSQETQYF. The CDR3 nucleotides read TGCGCCAGCAGCTTGCAAATCTGGACTAGTGGCATGTCTCAAGAGACCCAGTACTTC.

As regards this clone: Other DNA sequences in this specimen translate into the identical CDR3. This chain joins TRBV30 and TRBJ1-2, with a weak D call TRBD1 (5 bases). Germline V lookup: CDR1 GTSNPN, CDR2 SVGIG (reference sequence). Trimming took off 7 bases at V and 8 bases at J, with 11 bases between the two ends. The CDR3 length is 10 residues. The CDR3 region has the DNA TGTGCCTTTAGGGGATACGGCTACACCTTC. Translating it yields CAFRGYGYTF.